A selection of T cell receptor beta chains follows, all from one sample in a study of patients and donors after allogeneic stem cell transplantation. From the RT-PCR reads, TCRdb called clonotypes with MiXCR, one entry per CDR3 protein. The repertoire holds approximately 200,000 distinct CDR3 sequences, with less than 45% as singletons. Sequenced sample: blood, either unsorted or a sorted T cell fraction (not recorded which). These receptors all come from a human donor who was either an allogeneic HSCT recipient or a stem cell or donor lymphocyte infusion donor (not recorded which). It is not recorded whose cells these are; they may come from a transplant donor. CDR3s include the opening cysteine and the closing phenylalanine or tryptophan. Fields, in order: J gene, clone size, V gene, CDR3 protein. Clone size is not always given. Where it is, it says once, few, many or a class for expanded clones.

j_call: TRBJ2-1
clone_size: .
v_call: TRBV5-5
cdr3_aa: CASSMRVNEQFF

j_call: TRBJ2-7
clone_size: .
v_call: TRBV2
cdr3_aa: CASSDDTGGTTYEQYF

j_call: TRBJ2-7
clone_size: .
v_call: TRBV10-3
cdr3_aa: CAISGSGSAYEQYF

j_call: TRBJ1-1
clone_size: few
v_call: TRBV18
cdr3_aa: CASRAKINTEAFF

j_call: TRBJ1-1
clone_size: .
v_call: TRBV27
cdr3_aa: CASSFSRDRVYEAFF

j_call: TRBJ1-4
clone_size: .
v_call: TRBV7-9
cdr3_aa: CASSYGTKGTGTEKLFF

j_call: TRBJ1-5
clone_size: .
v_call: TRBV6-6
cdr3_aa: CASSYEGGGPQHF

j_call: TRBJ2-3
clone_size: few
v_call: TRBV9
cdr3_aa: CASSVGLAAVGTDTQYF

j_call: TRBJ1-4
clone_size: few
v_call: TRBV5-5
cdr3_aa: CASSGQGALEKLFF

j_call: TRBJ1-5
clone_size: .
v_call: TRBV6-2/TRBV6-3
cdr3_aa: CASRFPGDQPQHF

j_call: TRBJ2-7
clone_size: .
v_call: TRBV9
cdr3_aa: CASSVASGNYEQYF

j_call: TRBJ1-5
clone_size: few
v_call: TRBV7-8
cdr3_aa: CASSLYPGDLITGQPQHF

j_call: TRBJ2-2
clone_size: few
v_call: TRBV9
cdr3_aa: CASVGQVHIANTGELFF

j_call: TRBJ2-1
clone_size: once
v_call: TRBV5-6
cdr3_aa: CASSLRPSGSYDNEQFF

j_call: TRBJ2-1
clone_size: .
v_call: TRBV3-1
cdr3_aa: CASSQTSDIHEQLF

j_call: TRBJ2-1
clone_size: .
v_call: TRBV11-2
cdr3_aa: CASSFPASSYNEQFF

j_call: TRBJ2-2
clone_size: once
v_call: TRBV28
cdr3_aa: CASSLVGGSSTGELFF

j_call: TRBJ2-2
clone_size: .
v_call: TRBV27
cdr3_aa: CASSLLAGSPNTGELFF

j_call: TRBJ1-5
clone_size: .
v_call: TRBV6-2/TRBV6-3
cdr3_aa: CASSLDRGLQPQHF

j_call: TRBJ1-2
clone_size: .
v_call: TRBV4-1
cdr3_aa: CASSPVTGAGGYTF

j_call: TRBJ2-1
clone_size: .
v_call: TRBV5-6
cdr3_aa: CASSLVGVPSYNEQFF

j_call: TRBJ2-2
clone_size: .
v_call: TRBV4-3
cdr3_aa: CASSRDLGQSGELFF

j_call: TRBJ1-2
clone_size: many
v_call: TRBV12-3/TRBV12-4
cdr3_aa: CASSQGQNYGYTF

j_call: TRBJ1-1
clone_size: .
v_call: TRBV12-3/TRBV12-4
cdr3_aa: CASSNRAQAAPNTEAFF

j_call: TRBJ1-2
clone_size: .
v_call: TRBV28
cdr3_aa: CASRGHLPLNYGYTF

j_call: TRBJ1-4
clone_size: .
v_call: TRBV9
cdr3_aa: CASSVGGQGGEKLFF

j_call: TRBJ2-3
clone_size: .
v_call: TRBV7-2
cdr3_aa: CASSLILAEDTQYF

j_call: TRBJ1-2
clone_size: .
v_call: TRBV2
cdr3_aa: CASSPDGGYTF

j_call: TRBJ1-1
clone_size: .
v_call: TRBV4-2
cdr3_aa: CASSQLDRDGAEAFF

j_call: TRBJ2-1
clone_size: .
v_call: TRBV18
cdr3_aa: CATYQSSYNEQFF

j_call: TRBJ2-1
clone_size: .
v_call: TRBV27
cdr3_aa: CASSYAGTGVTNEQFF

j_call: TRBJ1-1
clone_size: .
v_call: TRBV25-1
cdr3_aa: CASSEFSDRVKGQNTEAFF

j_call: TRBJ1-1
clone_size: .
v_call: TRBV9
cdr3_aa: CASSPSGHIMNTEAFF

j_call: TRBJ2-1
clone_size: once
v_call: TRBV12-3/TRBV12-4
cdr3_aa: CASSPSLQGGFEGSYNEQFF

j_call: TRBJ1-1
clone_size: .
v_call: TRBV29-1
cdr3_aa: CSGGRVLGVGNTEAFF

j_call: TRBJ1-1
clone_size: .
v_call: TRBV6-2/TRBV6-3
cdr3_aa: CASSPAGLTKPGEAFF

j_call: TRBJ1-4
clone_size: .
v_call: TRBV29-1
cdr3_aa: CSAGDTNEKLFF

j_call: TRBJ2-6
clone_size: .
v_call: TRBV9
cdr3_aa: CASNAPGANVLTF

j_call: TRBJ2-6
clone_size: .
v_call: TRBV5-1
cdr3_aa: CASSRSDSGANVLTF

j_call: TRBJ1-1
clone_size: .
v_call: TRBV5-6
cdr3_aa: CASSLIQERPNTEAFF

j_call: TRBJ1-5
clone_size: few
v_call: TRBV4-1
cdr3_aa: CASSFGRNQPQHF

j_call: TRBJ1-3
clone_size: .
v_call: TRBV7-8
cdr3_aa: CASSFREGFGNTIYF